The source of this T cell receptor (beta chain) is a study of blood T cell repertoires in COVID-19 (dated by TCRdb to about 2020). Background on the whole study: Samples covering the acute and convalescent phases of COVID-19 were provided by collaborators in the United States, Italy and Spain. The prospective study material was composed of cDNA or gDNA derived from T cells, B-cell-depleted T cells, or PBMCs. Deeply sampled blood TCRbeta repertoires from subjects exposed to, actively infected with, or recovered from COVID-19 were included in the dataset. The repertoires were released in a freely available public database intended as a resource for research on the immune response to SARS-CoV-2. Samples were obtained from the ongoing ImmuneRACE study (first 160 participants) and from 1,000 to 1,500 subjects provided by 6 global collaborators. A de-identified subject ID, COVID-19 status, age in years and sex were almost always included in the sample metadata. HLA class I and class II types, where available, came from metadata supplied by the sample provider rather than from assay-based typing. The full study reports these points: The amount of clinical and demographic metadata varied by source and participant and was provided uncurated.

Comment on this clone: The clone's antigen remains unknown. The input lacks base qualities; no much larger clone sits a single base away.

Each collaborating institution followed its own protocols to collect whole blood in K2EDTA tubes. For TCRbeta analysis, collaborator samples were shipped as frozen whole blood, as isolated PBMCs, or as DNA extracted from either sample type. Including cysteine and phenylalanine, the CDR3 has 16 amino acids. This entry keeps only the CDR3 DNA: 48 bases, framed from base 1. V trim: 0 bases; J trim: 1 base; unmatched bases: 3. The germline V gene yields SGHRS for CDR1 and YFSETQ for CDR2. TCRbeta CDR3 regions were amplified from genomic DNA by means of the immunoSEQ Assay, a bias-controlled multiplex PCR. As for the original processing: Nucleated cell counts per sample were estimated from amplification of reference gene primers within the assay. Sequence reads were collapsed and filtered to measure the absolute abundance of every unique TCRbeta CDR3 rearrangement. Productive Simpson clonality was computed per sample as the square root of Simpson's diversity index over productive rearrangements. Held by TCRdb, this immuneACCESS table contains in-frame sequences only and omits some clones. Under half of the omission traces to an unresolved V gene where checked; the cause of the rest is unknown. The DNA gave D and trimming, while V, J and clone size come from that table. The sample data list fewer than 60,000 clones, and roughly 90% of these were observed just once. Roughly a tenth of the sample belongs to the ten largest clones.

The sequence was collected from a human donor with acute or convalescent COVID-19. The donor label of this sample is uncertain. What was sequenced was peripheral blood. The rearranged chain carries TRBV5-1 and TRBJ2-2; the junction holds 7 bases that match TRBD2. The CDR3 corresponds to CASSLEVAGNTGELFF. The bases read TGCGCCAGCAGCTTGGAAGTAGCGGGGAACACCGGGGAGCTGTTTTTT.